The entry below describes one T cell receptor beta chain. The entry originates in a study of blood T cell repertoires in COVID-19. Across the whole study: There were acute and convalescent COVID-19 samples, and they came from the United States, Italy and Spain. Sources were T cells, B-cell-depleted T cells, or PBMCs; the material itself was cDNA or gDNA.

The CDR3 length is 14 residues. Germline CDR1 and CDR2: SGHRS and YFSETQ. V was pared by 3 bases and J by 2 bases, with 0 bases of the junction left unmatched. This table comes from immunoSEQ multiplex PCR, and its TCRdb copy is limited to in-frame clones, with some not included. The sample yields fewer than 450,000 clones, 88% seen once. The V and J genes are TRBV5-1 and TRBJ2-7, with TRBD1 matching over 12 bases. This TCR was sampled from a woman in her forties or fifties with COVID-19, enrolled during active disease. Source material: peripheral blood. The CDR3 sequence: CASSWDRGPYEQYF. CDR3 DNA sequence: TGCGCCAGCAGCTGGGACAGGGGGCCCTACGAGCAGTACTTC.